One sample yielded the 27 T cell receptor beta chains listed below, sequenced in a study of T-cell reconstitution after alpha-beta-depleted transplantation in children. Construction of the TCRbeta library involved unique molecular identifiers. TCRdb reprocessed the PCR reads with MiXCR, giving one entry per CDR3 protein. This sample has 250,000 to 300,000 distinct CDR3 sequences, with over 9% found just once. The starting material was PBMCs, obtained before TCRalphabeta/CD19-depleted stem cell transplant. These receptors were collected from a boy under two years old with acute myeloid leukemia, due to receive a stem cell transplant.

This clonotype came up many times. The genes are TRBV11-3 and TRBJ2-1, with TRBD2 matching over 7 bases. This CDR3 has 16 amino acids. Germline V lookup: CDR1 SGHNT, CDR2 YENEEA. J gave up 0 bases and V 4 bases, and 6 bases lay outside the gene matches. The CDR3 DNA sequence: TGTGCCAGCAGCTCATTCCTAGCGGCCTCCTACAATGAGCAGTTCTTC. It translates to CASSSFLAASYNEQFF.

In its sample, this clonotype was seen many times. This chain joins TRBV10-3 and TRBJ2-2; D call uncertain. This CDR3 spans 13 amino acids. Germline assignment: CDR1 ENHRY and CDR2 SYGVKD. Trimming shortened V by 4 bases and J by 3 bases, and 6 bases separated the two germline ends. The CDR3 protein is CAISAADTGELFF. CDR3 coding DNA: TGTGCCATCAGTGCGGCAGACACCGGGGAGCTGTTTTTT.

This clonotype was observed a handful of times. The chain is built from TRBV20-1 and TRBJ2-1, with D possibly TRBD2 on 7 matching bases. V lost 3 bases, J lost 8 bases, and 20 bases lay in between. This CDR3 has 15 amino acids. Germline V gene lookup returns CDR1 DFQATT and CDR2 SNEGSKA (reference sequence). The CDR3 coding sequence is TGCAGTGCTAGTCCCCGGGGGGCCCTCTCCTATGAGCAGTTCTTC. It codes for CSASPRGALSYEQFF.

A word on this clonotype: Mismatch with germline at one junction end may stem from a read error. The CDR3 region has the DNA TGTGCTAGCAGCGCCGACAGGGTGCCCTACAATGAGCAGTTCTTC. This codes for CASSADRVPYNEQFF. This rearrangement joins TRBV7-7 to TRBJ2-1; TRBD1 matches at 7 bases. Germline V lookup: CDR1 SSHAT, CDR2 FNYEAQ (reference sequence). The CDR3 is made up of 15 amino acids.

This clonotype showed up many times. This chain joins TRBV3-1 and TRBJ1-1; D not resolved. Germline CDR1 and CDR2: LGHDT and YNNKEL (reference sequence). The CDR3 extends over 13 amino acids. Between the trimmed V and J ends, which lost 6 bases and 5 bases, there was a span of 13 bases. This chain's CDR3 is CASSSSRRTEAFF. The DNA of the CDR3 is TGTGCCAGCAGTTCAAGCAGGAGGACTGAAGCTTTCTTT.

The rearrangement links TRBV20-1 to TRBJ1-1; D may be TRBD1 (6 bases). Germline loops: CDR1 DFQATT, CDR2 SNEGSKA (reference sequence). The CDR3 sequence is 14 residues long. Trimming pared 3 bases from V and 0 bases from J, leaving 11 bases between. The CDR3 DNA sequence: TGCAGTGCTAGGGAGGGGGGGATGAACACTGAAGCTTTCTTT. It specifies CSAREGGMNTEAFF.

The table lists this clonotype with many counts. The CDR3 sequence: CASRRWADTGELFF. In DNA form, the CDR3 reads TGCGCCAGCAGGCGCTGGGCCGACACCGGGGAGCTGTTTTTT. The V and J genes are TRBV5-1 and TRBJ2-2, with D unresolved. Trimming pared 5 bases from V and 3 bases from J, leaving 11 bases between. The CDR3 runs 14 residues. Germline V gene lookup returns CDR1 SGHRS and CDR2 YFSETQ.

This clonotype was recorded at least ten times. The chain joins TRBV11-2 to TRBJ2-3; TRBD2 matches 13 bases. The CDR3 is 16 residues long. Germline assignment: CDR1 SGHAT and CDR2 FQNNGV. J lost 2 bases, V lost 6 bases, and 5 bases had no gene match. The CDR3 spells CASSPTSGRATDTQYF. The DNA for the CDR3 is TGTGCCAGCAGTCCTACTAGCGGGAGGGCCACAGATACGCAGTATTTT.

The chain combines TRBV28 with TRBJ2-3; 12 nucleotides line up with TRBD2. CDR3 length equals 19 residues. V lost 8 bases, J lost 1 base, and 16 bases stayed unmatched. The germline V gene has CDR1 MDHEN and CDR2 SYDVKM. The CDR3 DNA reads TGTGCCAGCTCTTTGGGATGGCTAGCGGGGGGGCTTGGCACAGATACGCAGTATTTT. Protein: CASSLGWLAGGLGTDTQYF.

V usage is TRBV9 and J usage is TRBJ2-2; maybe TRBD2 (7 bases). CDR3 size: 14 residues. Germline CDR1 and CDR2: SGDLS and YYNGEE. V lost 4 bases and J 7 bases, leaving 14 bases between the germline ends. In DNA, the CDR3 is TGTGCCAGCAGCAGACTAGGGGGGGACGGGGAGCTGTTTTTT. Its translation is CASSRLGGDGELFF.

The table lists this clonotype with many counts. The chain recombines TRBV11-3 with TRBJ2-3; no reliable D call. Looked up from germline, CDR1 is SGHNT and CDR2 is YENEEA. The CDR3 runs 12 residues. Trimming removed 5 bases at V and 7 bases at J, with 10 bases between. The DNA of the CDR3 is TGTGCCAGCAGCCCCACCTTAAATACGCAGTATTTT. As protein: CASSPTLNTQYF.

Comments on this clonotype: This clone may be a read error of a much larger clone one base away. The J gene is TRBJ2-1, the V gene TRBV6-5; 8 bases are shared with TRBD2. CDR1 MNHEY and CDR2 SVGAGI come from the germline V gene. The CDR3 contains 14 residues. After removal of 4 bases from V and 8 bases from J, the junction contained 7 bases not matched to a gene. For the CDR3, the DNA is TGTGCCAGCAGTTTACTAGCGGTAGGATATGAGCAGTTCTTC. Residues: CASSLLAVGYEQFF.

This clonotype turned up a few times. The chain has TRBV20-1 and TRBJ2-2; D is perhaps TRBD1 (7 bases). Looked up from germline, CDR1 is DFQATT and CDR2 is SNEGSKA (reference sequence). V lost 0 bases and J 2 bases, leaving 13 bases between the germline ends. The CDR3 totals 16 residues. The CDR3 protein is CSARDPGGLNTGELFF. CDR3 DNA sequence: TGCAGTGCTAGAGATCCAGGGGGGCTAAACACCGGGGAGCTGTTTTTT.

Note on this clonotype: This could be a read error, since a much larger clone is one nucleotide away. The chain is built from TRBV20-1 and TRBJ2-1, with D possibly called TRBD1 or TRBD2 (6 bases each). CDR1 and CDR2 (germline): DFQATT, SNEGSKA (reference sequence). The CDR3 spans 15 residues. For the CDR3, the DNA is TGCAGTGCAGCCGGGGGCGGGCGCTCCTACAATCAGCAGTTCTTC. This translates into CSAAGGGRSYNQQFF.

This clonotype was picked up many times. The gene calls are TRBV24-1 and TRBJ2-1; TRBD1 aligns across 10 bases. The CDR3 has 16 amino acids. The J segment lost 6 bases and the V segment lost 1 base, leaving 5 bases of the junction unmatched. CDR1 and CDR2 (germline): KGHDR, SFDVKD. The CDR3 DNA reads as TGTGCCACCAGTGATTTCGGGACAGGGGCTCCCAATGAGCAGTTCTTC. Protein product: CATSDFGTGAPNEQFF.

This clonotype occurred many times. This chain links TRBV5-1 with TRBJ2-5; D unresolved. There are 13 residues in the CDR3. Trimming took off 0 bases at V and 7 bases at J, with 10 bases between the two ends. The germline CDR1 and CDR2 sequences are SGHRS and YFSETQ. The CDR3 loop is CASSLDNYGTQYF. CDR3 DNA sequence: TGCGCCAGCAGCTTGGATAATTACGGGACCCAGTACTTC.

In this sample, this clonotype turned up many times. The rearrangement joins TRBV6-2 or TRBV6-3 to TRBJ2-7; tentative D call: TRBD2 (5 bases). V lost 2 bases, J lost 6 bases, and 11 bases lay in between. Germline V CDR1 and CDR2: MNHEY, SVGEGT. This CDR3 comprises 13 residues. The CDR3 protein is CASSYGGAGEQYF. The CDR3 nucleotides are TGTGCCAGCAGTTACGGAGGTGCGGGCGAGCAGTACTTC.

This clonotype showed up many times. The chain combines TRBV9 with TRBJ2-5, with a possible D match to TRBD2 (7 bases). The germline CDR1 and CDR2 sequences are SGDLS and YYNGEE. V dropped 4 bases and J dropped 1 base, with 14 bases sitting between them. The CDR3 is made up of 15 amino acids. CDR3 amino acids: CASSSGGRVQETQYF. The CDR3 DNA reads as TGTGCCAGCAGCTCCGGGGGGCGGGTCCAAGAGACCCAGTACTTC. Combining the CDR3 with reference TRBV9 and TRBJ2-5 gives the whole variable domain DSGVTQTPKHLITATGQRVTLRCSPRSGDLSVYWYQQSLDQGLQFLIQYYNGEERAKGNILERFSAQQFPDLHSELNLSSLELGDSALYFCASSSGGRVQETQYFGPGTRLLVL.

This clonotype was detected ten times or more. This rearrangement joins TRBV4-2 to TRBJ2-3; TRBD1 agrees at 7 bases. J gave up 4 bases and V 4 bases, and 8 bases lay outside the gene matches. The CDR3 loop spans 15 amino acids. Germline V gene lookup returns CDR1 LGHNA and CDR2 YNFKEQ. For the CDR3, the DNA is TGTGCCAGCAGCCCCACCGGGACAGTCGCAGATACGCAGTATTTT. Its translation: CASSPTGTVADTQYF.

The chain carries TRBV7-6 and TRBJ2-4, with TRBD2 matching over 8 bases. V dropped 4 bases and J dropped 0; count of bases not matched to a gene: 5. Germline CDR1 reads SGHVS; CDR2 reads FNYEAQ. The CDR3 spans 16 residues. The CDR3 protein is CASSSRSGIAKNIQYF. CDR3 in DNA: TGTGCCAGCAGCTCTCGTAGCGGGATAGCCAAAAACATTCAGTACTTC.

The chain recombines TRBV20-1 with TRBJ1-5; D gene uncertain. This CDR3 is built from 13 residues. Germline V lookup: CDR1 DFQATT, CDR2 SNEGSKA (reference sequence). With 3 bases removed from V and 7 bases from J, the gap between germline ends came to 13 bases. The CDR3 loop is CSARALGYQPQHF. For the CDR3, the DNA is TGCAGTGCTAGGGCCTTGGGGTACCAGCCCCAGCATTTT.

This clonotype was seen at least ten times. The J gene is TRBJ2-7, the V gene TRBV3-1; D is ambiguous. The CDR3 has 16 residues. Deletions cut 3 bases from V and 3 bases from J, with 18 bases between. Germline assignment: CDR1 LGHDT and CDR2 YNNKEL (reference sequence). For the CDR3, the DNA is TGTGCCAGCAGCCACGCCGGACCACTCCTATTCTACGAGCAGTACTTC. Residues: CASSHAGPLLFYEQYF.

On this clonotype: This may come from a read error, since a much larger clone is one base off. The chain couples TRBV29-1 to TRBJ1-5, with 7 bases fitting TRBD1. This CDR3 is built from 13 residues. CDR1 is SQVTM, CDR2 ANQGSEA, per germline. With V trimmed by 4 bases and J by 3 bases, 3 bases remained unmatched. The CDR3 protein is CSVGTGDNQPQHF. The DNA for the CDR3 is TGCAGCGTTGGGACAGGAGACAATCAGCCCCAGCATTTT.

This clonotype was seen many times. The chain couples TRBV20-1 to TRBJ1-2; D possibly corresponds to TRBD1 (5 bases). Germline V gene data show CDR1 as DFQATT and CDR2 as SNEGSKA (reference sequence). The CDR3 totals 13 residues. The ends were cut back, 3 bases at V and 6 bases at J, with 14 bases in the middle. The DNA of the CDR3 is TGCAGTGCTAGTAAGTTAGGGACGGATGGCTACACCTTC. Translating it yields CSASKLGTDGYTF.

This clonotype was picked up many times. The chain combines TRBV5-4 with TRBJ2-1; D tentatively reads TRBD1 or TRBD2 (5 bases each). Germline V gives CDR1 SGHNT, CDR2 YYREEE (reference sequence). Trimming took 1 base from V and 6 from J, leaving 11 bases between them. CDR3 size: 14 residues. CDR3 in DNA: TGTGCCAGCAGCTTGTCCGGGACGGCCAATGAGCAGTTCTTC. As protein: CASSLSGTANEQFF.

At least ten counts were recorded for this clonotype. V usage is TRBV10-3 and J usage is TRBJ2-5; tentatively, D is TRBD1 (5 bases). Trimming stripped 0 bases from V and 2 bases from J, with 13 bases between. CDR1 and CDR2 from the germline V gene are ENHRY and SYGVKD. The CDR3 is 16 amino acids. DNA for the CDR3: TGTGCCATCAGTGAGTCCCCAGGGTACACACAAGAGACCCAGTACTTC. This codes for CAISESPGYTQETQYF.

This clonotype was found many times. The rearrangement joins TRBV28 to TRBJ1-6, with 9 bases that match TRBD1. The length of the CDR3 is 14 residues. The germline CDR1 and CDR2 sequences are MDHEN and SYDVKM. The junction had 0 bases not matched to a gene; V was cut back by 0 bases and J by 9 bases. The CDR3 loop is CASSLWDRGSPLHF. CDR3 coding DNA: TGTGCCAGCAGTTTATGGGACAGGGGTTCACCCCTCCACTTT.